Given below is one TCR beta chain in context. This clone has ten or more counts. Its antigen is unknown. Base qualities are missing; no much larger clone stands one base away. The sample is drawn from a study of metastatic and nonmetastatic thyroid tumors (dated by TCRdb to 2020 to 2022). With respect to the entire study: Repertoires from peripheral blood and from tumor or nodule tissue samples of malignant and benign thyroid patients were compared. The study at large found these results: In both blood and tumor samples, TCR beta diversity was reported to be significantly higher in malignant tumors than in benign nodules.

Libraries were made using PCR. The reads were generated on an Illumina HiSeq 4000. High-throughput sequencing was used to profile the TCR beta-chain CDR3 region of each patient. The original pipeline was this. CDR3 differences across clinicopathological groups were used to build a classifier for discriminating distant-metastatic papillary thyroid cancer patients. The Shannon index was used to assess repertoire diversity, and the Morisita-Horn index was used to assess tumor-blood repertoire similarity. TCRdb ran its own pipeline on the public reads, namely fastp trimming at Q25 and MiXCR clone calling, and kept in-frame beta chains. These V and J calls originate from TCRdb's pipeline instead of the authors' own analysis. Recorded for this sample are about 39,000 clones; 16% of them occurred a single time. Over 20% of the sample is taken by the ten largest. Reading the germline V gene gives CDR1 MNHNS and CDR2 SASEGT. The V end gives up 6 bases and the J end 7 bases, leaving 8 bases in the junction not matched to a gene. Taken from cysteine to phenylalanine, the CDR3 has 14 residues. The sequence is cut down to CDR3 DNA, 42 bases in frame from base 1.

No patient had received any treatment before thyroid surgery. Patient clinical samples collected from the early 2010s to the late 2010s were retrospectively analysed using T-cell receptor beta sequencing. Sequenced: blood. The TCR was taken from a female donor with papillary thyroid cancer or a benign thyroid nodule (not recorded which). Some clones in this sample may be carry-over from other donors' samples. The V and J segments used are TRBV6-1 and TRBJ1-5; TRBD1 lines up with 8 middle nucleotides. The CDR3 in this case is CASSNQGARQPQHF. The sequenced DNA: TGTGCCAGCAGCAATCAGGGGGCGCGGCAGCCCCAGCATTTT.